These 20 T cell receptor beta chains share one sample of origin, sequenced in a study of T-cell reconstitution after alpha-beta-depleted transplantation in children. Unique molecular identifiers were incorporated into the prepared TCRbeta library. TCRdb recomputed calls from the PCR reads with MiXCR, one row per CDR3 protein. Here the sample spans about 130,000 distinct CDR3 sequences, 9.7% being singletons. Material: PBMCs, mostly from graft donor cells, obtained 180 days after TCRalphabeta/CD19-depleted stem cell transplant. These receptors were collected from a girl in the first two years of life who had a stem cell transplant for combined immunodeficiency, so the T cells may come from the graft donor.

The J gene is TRBJ1-1, the V gene TRBV20-1; a possible D gene is TRBD1 (6 bases). CDR1 and CDR2 from the germline V gene are DFQATT and SNEGSKA (reference sequence). V was pared by 5 bases and J by 10 bases, with 17 bases between. The CDR3 spans 12 residues. The CDR3 region has the DNA TGCAGTGCTGGTGGGTCGGGGGGGGCAGCTTTCTTT. Its translation is CSAGGSGGAAFF.

The chain has TRBV20-1 and TRBJ2-3; 14 bases line up with TRBD2. Germline CDR1 DFQATT, CDR2 SNEGSKA (reference sequence). The CDR3 runs 16 residues. The V segment lost 5 bases and the J segment 6 bases; nucleotides outside the gene matches: 10. CDR3 DNA: TGCAGTGCTTTACCCGGGACTAGCGGGAGAGGGGATACGCAGTATTTT. Amino acids: CSALPGTSGRGDTQYF.

The chain carries TRBV5-1 and TRBJ2-3; TRBD1 agrees at 9 bases. Germline CDR1 and CDR2: SGHRS and YFSETQ. CDR3 length: 14 amino acids. V was clipped by 0 bases and J by 6 bases; unmatched bases: 2. CDR3 amino acids: CASSLGDRADTQYF. CDR3 coding DNA: TGCGCCAGCAGCTTGGGGGACAGGGCTGATACGCAGTATTTT.

This clonotype showed up just a few times. The chain links TRBV20-1 to TRBJ1-1; no definite D call. The CDR3 is made up of 12 amino acids. V lost 6 bases, J lost 3 bases, and 11 bases lay in between. Germline V gene data show CDR1 as DFQATT and CDR2 as SNEGSKA (reference sequence). The DNA for the CDR3 is TGCAGTGCCCCGGCCGCGGACACTGAAGCTTTCTTT. Residues: CSAPAADTEAFF.

This clonotype has only a few counts. The rearrangement links TRBV5-5 to TRBJ2-2, with D perhaps matching TRBD1 (6 bases). V lost 2 bases to trimming and J lost 4 bases, with 12 bases between them. This CDR3 is 15 amino acids long. The V gene's germline CDR1 is SGHKS and CDR2 YYEKEE (reference sequence). The DNA for the CDR3 is TGTGCCAGCAGCTTTTCAGGGGCTGTCACCGGGGAGCTGTTTTTT. Residues: CASSFSGAVTGELFF. Together with reference TRBV5-5 and TRBJ2-2, the CDR3 gives the full variable domain: DAGVTQSPTHLIKTRGQQVTLRCSPISGHKSVSWYQQVLGQGPQFIFQYYEKEERGRGNFPDRFSARQFPNYSSELNVNALLLGDSALYLCASSFSGAVTGELFFGEGSRLTVL.

This clonotype was counted only a few times. The genes are TRBV5-1 and TRBJ1-3; possible D gene TRBD1, 6 bases. The germline gives CDR1 SGHRS, CDR2 YFSETQ. Trimming left V 0 bases short and J 4 bases short, with 14 bases between. This CDR3 is 16 amino acids long. The CDR3 nucleotides read TGCGCCAGCAGCTTGGTTGGGGGGCGCTTCGGAAACACCATATATTTT. Amino acid sequence: CASSLVGGRFGNTIYF.

V is TRBV5-4 and J is TRBJ2-4, with 7 bases fitting TRBD2. CDR1 SGHNT and CDR2 YYREEE come from the germline V gene (reference sequence). The CDR3 contains 15 residues. J gave up 8 bases and V 4 bases, and 12 bases lay outside the gene matches. CDR3 bases: TGTGCCAGCAGCGATCTGGGGACTAAAGGGCACATTCAGTACTTC. Translated: CASSDLGTKGHIQYF.

The chain is built from TRBV7-2 and TRBJ2-7, with 10 nucleotides matching TRBD1. The germline V gene encodes CDR1 SGHTA and CDR2 FQGNSA. The J segment lost 4 bases and the V segment lost 3 bases, leaving 9 bases of the junction unmatched. This CDR3 contains 16 residues. CDR3 loop: CASSFTSDRGRYEQYF. CDR3 DNA sequence: TGTGCCAGCAGCTTTACCTCGGACAGGGGGAGGTACGAGCAGTACTTC. Combining the CDR3 with reference TRBV7-2 and TRBJ2-7 gives the whole variable domain GAGVSQSPSNKVTEKGKDVELRCDPISGHTALYWYRQSLGQGLEFLIYFQGNSAPDKSGLPSDRFSAERTGGSVSTLTIQRTQQEDSAVYLCASSFTSDRGRYEQYFGPGTRLTVT.

This clonotype has more than one count but fewer than ten. The genes are TRBV7-2 and TRBJ2-3; the D call may be TRBD1 or TRBD2 (5 bases each). V was shortened by 5 bases and J by 0 bases, with 12 bases between the two germline ends. There are 15 residues in the CDR3. Germline V gene data show CDR1 as SGHTA and CDR2 as FQGNSA. CDR3 nucleotides: TGTGCCAGCAGCCTAGGGACGACTAGCACAGATACGCAGTATTTT. It specifies CASSLGTTSTDTQYF.

The J gene is TRBJ1-6, the V gene TRBV4-3, with D perhaps matching TRBD1 (5 bases). The germline V gene encodes CDR1 LGHNA and CDR2 YSLEER. The germline V and J ends were trimmed by 2 bases and 4 bases, with 9 bases remaining between them. This CDR3 contains 15 residues. CDR3 in DNA: TGCGCCAGCAGCCAACAGGGATCTTATAATTCACCCCTCCACTTT. This encodes CASSQQGSYNSPLHF.

This clonotype was seen more than once but under ten times. The chain joins TRBV7-3 to TRBJ2-3; 11 bases align to TRBD2. V lost 3 bases, J lost 2 bases, and 7 bases stayed unmatched. CDR3 length: 17 amino acids. Germline V gene lookup returns CDR1 SGHTA and CDR2 FQGTGA. CDR3 coding DNA: TGTGCCAGCAGCTTGGGGGCTAGCGGGGGGTCCACAGATACGCAGTATTTT. This codes for CASSLGASGGSTDTQYF.

This clonotype was seen repeatedly, ten times or more. The rearrangement uses TRBV12-3 or TRBV12-4 and TRBJ2-1; 14 nucleotides align to TRBD2. The CDR3 runs to 15 residues. J was trimmed by 6 bases and V by 6 bases; bases with no gene match: 4. The CDR3 protein is CASSPGLAGANEQFF. Here the CDR3 DNA reads TGTGCCAGCAGCCCGGGACTAGCGGGGGCCAATGAGCAGTTCTTC.

This clonotype turned up a few times. V usage is TRBV29-1 and J usage is TRBJ2-7, with TRBD1 matching 10 bases. Germline V gives CDR1 SQVTM, CDR2 ANQGSEA. This CDR3 contains 13 residues. V was clipped by 7 bases and J by 3 bases; unmatched bases: 6. Here the CDR3 DNA reads TGCAGCGCTGGGACAGGGGCGGGCTACGAGCAGTACTTC. This codes for CSAGTGAGYEQYF.

V is TRBV5-1 and J is TRBJ2-3; D unresolved. The CDR3 runs 15 residues. The germline V gene has CDR1 SGHRS and CDR2 YFSETQ. V lost 0 bases and J 5 bases, leaving 13 bases between the germline ends. DNA of the CDR3: TGCGCCAGCAGCTTGGTCGTTAACTGGGGAGATACGCAGTATTTT. This translates into CASSLVVNWGDTQYF. Full variable domain (outside the CDR3, taken from reference TRBV5-1 and TRBJ2-3): KAGVTQTPRYLIKTRGQQVTLSCSPISGHRSVSWYQQTPGQGLQFLFEYFSETQRNKGNFPGRFSGRQFSNSRSEMNVSTLELGDSALYLCASSLVVNWGDTQYFGPGTRLTVL.

The chain combines TRBV4-3 with TRBJ2-4; 7 nucleotides match TRBD2. The length of the CDR3 is 15 residues. With 1 base clipped from V and 4 bases from J, the junction kept 4 bases outside the gene matches. Looked up from germline, CDR1 is LGHNA and CDR2 is YSLEER. CDR3 in amino acids: CASSQVGTKKNIQYF. The CDR3 region has the DNA TGCGCCAGCAGCCAAGTAGGGACTAAAAAAAACATTCAGTACTTC.

This clonotype was counted a few times. The chain recombines TRBV28 with TRBJ2-4; the match to TRBD1 covers 9 bases. CDR3 size: 20 residues. The germline V gene encodes CDR1 MDHEN and CDR2 SYDVKM. With 5 bases clipped from V and 0 bases from J, the junction kept 17 bases outside the gene matches. CDR3 sequence: CASSHPLGQGSTLAKNIQYF. In DNA form, the CDR3 reads TGTGCCAGCAGTCACCCGTTGGGACAGGGCTCGACCTTAGCCAAAAACATTCAGTACTTC. Together with reference TRBV28 and TRBJ2-4, the CDR3 gives the full variable domain: DVKVTQSSRYLVKRTGEKVFLECVQDMDHENMFWYRQDPGLGLRLIYFSYDVKMKEKGDIPEGYSVSREKKERFSLILESASTNQTSMYLCASSHPLGQGSTLAKNIQYFGAGTRLSVL.

The table lists this clonotype with a few counts. The V call is TRBV27, the J call TRBJ2-1, with a possible D match to TRBD2 (6 bases). Trimming removed 0 bases from V and 2 bases from J, with 11 bases in between. The CDR3 has 16 residues. Per the germline V gene, CDR1 is MNHEY and CDR2 is SMNVEV (reference sequence). DNA for the CDR3: TGTGCCAGCAGTTTATCCGGGGCTAGCGCCTACAATGAGCAGTTCTTC. Protein sequence: CASSLSGASAYNEQFF.

The chain couples TRBV20-1 to TRBJ2-7; 8 bases map to TRBD2. CDR3 length: 16 amino acids. CDR1 DFQATT and CDR2 SNEGSKA come from the germline V gene (reference sequence). With 3 bases clipped from V and 4 bases from J, the junction kept 14 bases outside the gene matches. The CDR3: CSARTGGPQGLYEQYF. Written as DNA, the CDR3 is TGCAGTGCTAGGACGGGGGGGCCCCAGGGGCTTTACGAGCAGTACTTC.

This clonotype has more than one count but fewer than ten. The genes are TRBV5-1 and TRBJ2-7; 11 nucleotides line up with TRBD2. The V gene's germline CDR1 is SGHRS and CDR2 YFSETQ. Trimming at V came to 4 bases and at J to 0 bases, leaving 6 bases not matched to a gene. This CDR3 has 16 residues. In DNA form, the CDR3 reads TGCGCCAGCAGCCCGAGGACTAGCGGGTACTCCTACGAGCAGTACTTC. It specifies CASSPRTSGYSYEQYF.

Only a few counts were recorded for this clonotype. The chain uses TRBV5-1 and TRBJ2-7; D remains unclear. The CDR3 has 15 residues. Trimming took 4 bases from V and 0 from J, leaving 14 bases between them. Germline assignment: CDR1 SGHRS and CDR2 YFSETQ. The chain's CDR3 is CASSDPQVLSYEQYF. CDR3 bases: TGCGCCAGCAGCGACCCCCAGGTACTCTCCTACGAGCAGTACTTC. Full variable domain (remainder filled in from reference TRBV5-1 and TRBJ2-7): KAGVTQTPRYLIKTRGQQVTLSCSPISGHRSVSWYQQTPGQGLQFLFEYFSETQRNKGNFPGRFSGRQFSNSRSEMNVSTLELGDSALYLCASSDPQVLSYEQYFGPGTRLTVT.